The source of this TCR beta chain is a study of T-cell reconstitution after alpha-beta-depleted transplantation in children. Unique molecular identifiers featured in how the TCRbeta library was prepared. MiXCR, applied by TCRdb to the PCR reads, yields one record per CDR3 protein. The sample comprises 250,000 to 400,000 distinct CDR3 sequences, around 25% of which are singletons, and approximately 11% rests with the top ten. Comment on this clonotype: What it binds is unknown.

Findings and limits, study-wide: Newly produced T cells mostly accounted for T-cell counts and diversity one year post-transplant. Roughly two months post-transplant, alpha-beta T cells reportedly originated from several hundred graft clones that had expanded.

The V gene's germline CDR1 is MNHNS and CDR2 SASEGT. Trimming left V 7 bases short and J 3 bases short, with 16 bases between. This CDR3 has 14 residues. Sequencing used PBMCs, mostly from graft donor cells, obtained 180 days after TCRalphabeta/CD19-depleted stem cell transplant. The chain carries TRBV6-1 and TRBJ2-7; D assignment may be TRBD1 or TRBD2 (5 bases each). This TCR derives from a male patient between 10 and 17 years old who had a stem cell transplant for acute lymphoblastic leukemia, so the T cells may come from the graft donor. The DNA of the CDR3 is TGTGCCAGCAACCGGGACCCGGGGAACTACGAGCAGTACTTC. Its protein product is CASNRDPGNYEQYF.